This T cell receptor (beta chain) derives from a study of T cell changes during pregnancy in multiple sclerosis. This clone was detected once. The repertoire was sequenced with immunoSEQ multiplex PCR; TCRdb's copy has only in-frame clones and lacks some. The repertoire consists of 90,000 to 95,000 clones, with less than 95% occurring once and the leading ten covering 0.9% to 0.95%. The CDR3 sequence is 15 residues long. Trimming cost V 7 bases and J 2 bases, with 15 bases left between them. Germline V gene data show CDR1 as LNHDA and CDR2 as SQIVND (reference sequence). The sequenced sample was peripheral blood, obtained before pregnancy. The chain recombines TRBV19 with TRBJ2-1; D might be TRBD1 (7 bases). This clonotype was obtained from a female donor with multiple sclerosis, enrolled in a pregnancy study. CDR3 in DNA: TGTGCCAGTACCCCCCAGGGGGGCACCTACAATGAGCAGTTCTTC. This translates into CASTPQGGTYNEQFF.